Sequencing of this T cell receptor (beta chain) was carried out in a study of blood T cell repertoires in COVID-19. Trimming removed 0 bases from V and 8 bases from J, with 15 bases in between. Germline-derived CDR1 and CDR2 are SGHRS and YFSETQ. CDR3 length equals 16 residues. The repertoire was sequenced with immunoSEQ multiplex PCR; TCRdb's copy has only in-frame clones and lacks some. The sample lists over 150,000 clones; 80% to 90% were seen once. The rearrangement links TRBV5-1 to TRBJ1-6; D might be TRBD1 (6 bases). Source material: peripheral blood. The receptor's source is a human donor in a cohort sampled during active COVID-19. The CDR3 DNA follows: TGCGCCAGCAGCTTGGAGATCCAGGGGAGGGATTCACCCCTCCACTTT. It is translated as CASSLEIQGRDSPLHF.